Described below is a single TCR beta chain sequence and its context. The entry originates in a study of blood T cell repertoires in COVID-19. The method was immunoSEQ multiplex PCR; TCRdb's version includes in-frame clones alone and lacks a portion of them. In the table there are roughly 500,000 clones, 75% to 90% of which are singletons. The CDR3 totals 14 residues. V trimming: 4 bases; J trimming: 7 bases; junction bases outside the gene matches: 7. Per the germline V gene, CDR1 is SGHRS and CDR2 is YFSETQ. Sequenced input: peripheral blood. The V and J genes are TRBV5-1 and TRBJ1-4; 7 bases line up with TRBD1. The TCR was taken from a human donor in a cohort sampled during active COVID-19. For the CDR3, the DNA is TGCGCCAGCAGCCCGGGACAGTCAGGTGAAAAACTGTTTTTT. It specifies CASSPGQSGEKLFF.